This T cell receptor beta chain was sequenced during a study of blood T cells in healthy people across ages (dated by TCRdb to between 2015 and 2016). With respect to the entire study: Template switching captured roughly one uniquely barcoded TCR beta cDNA molecule per two T cells in model experiments. Donors were grouped into four age groups: young (average 16 years), middle-aged (roughly 38), aged (around 56) and long-lived (just over 80). To avoid experimental bias, donors of different ages were distributed randomly across sequencing lanes. Age-related changes in TCR beta repertoire diversity were measured in the study by deep sequencing normalized with unique cDNA molecular identifiers. Using the same blood draw, the study looked at two additional independent replicas of 1 million unique cDNA reads for two donors, one aged 18 to 30 and the other aged 80 or older. Overall study outcomes, separate from this receptor: There was a strong correlation between observed TCR beta diversity and the percentage of naive T cells measured by flow cytometry. Total diversity estimates from one million sequenced T cells were considered lower bounds and underestimates. Because profiling used bulk unsorted PBMCs, naive and antigen-experienced compartments could not be compared conclusively. As age increased, observed TCR beta diversity per million T cells dropped in a roughly linear way, and a significant reduction was already evident by age around 41. The long-lived group showed more naive CD4+ T cells, fewer expanded clones and increased TCR diversity than the aged group, suggesting age selection. Donor CMV infection status was unknown, potentially confounding age-related changes in expanded clonotypes.

This clonotype has only a few counts. Its antigen is currently not known. Per-base qualities were not stored, and no clone one base away is much larger. Receptors were amplified or captured by 5' RACE. The instrument was an Illumina HiSeq 2500. A second PCR of about 6 to 12 cycles was performed with a sample-barcoded 5' primer and a J-beta primer mix. A template-switch 5' adaptor carrying 12 random nucleotides introduced a unique molecular identifier onto each TCR beta cDNA molecule. Each sample yielded at least 2.5 million CDR3-containing paired-end reads. First-strand cDNA synthesis was performed from all RNA using the Mint cDNA synthesis kit, with priming by a TRBC-specific oligonucleotide. Following uracil-DNA glycosylase treatment, all cDNA underwent a first 18-cycle PCR with the universal primers M1SS and BC2_uni_R. The original methods were these. For normalization, 1 million high-quality reads, each with a distinct molecular identifier, were randomly selected from each sample. Reads with shared molecular identifiers were discarded instead of being binned into consensus sequences. MiTCR, set to a Q25 quality threshold and the strictest error-elimination algorithm, was used for CDR3 identification, clonotype clustering and error correction. A nonparametric unseen species model with Euler transformation was used to estimate a lower bound on total TCR beta diversity. TCRdb reprocessing: public reads trimmed at Q25 with fastp, clones called with MiXCR, in-frame beta chains kept. CDR3 protein duplicates are merged, each entry listing the most common genes and DNA. The V and J calls and clone size come from TCRdb's table, not from the authors' own analysis. In all, the sample holds 980,000 or so distinct CDR3 sequences, and about 48% of those were seen once. Under 15% of the sample goes to the ten largest clones.

CDR1 SGDLS and CDR2 YYNGEE are derived from the germline V gene. Reading from cysteine to phenylalanine, the CDR3 counts 14 amino acids. Only the CDR3 part of the read is kept: 42 bases, read in frame from the first base. Unmatched junction bases come to 10, with V trimmed by 3 bases and J by 13 bases. Donors were around 37 systemically healthy Caucasian individuals from Russia aged roughly 6 to 95 years. Ten milliliters of peripheral blood were drawn from each donor into EDTA-treated Vacutainer tubes. Ficoll-Paque density-gradient centrifugation was used to isolate PBMCs, with at least 6.5 million obtained per sample. Trizol reagent was used to extract total RNA from PBMCs, with at least 6 micrograms per sample. For every donor, flow cytometry on a PBMC aliquot measured the percentage of naive CD45RAhigh/CD27high T cells.

The V and J segments used are TRBV9 and TRBJ1-6, and TRBD1 matches 7 of the central bases. Sequenced sample: blood. This clonotype originated in a man aged 25 to 45 in good health. This receptor has the CDR3 CASSGTGAVEPLHF. The bases are TGTGCCAGCAGCGGAACAGGGGCCGTAGAGCCCCTCCACTTT.